A selection of T cell receptor beta chains follows, all from one sample in a study of blood T cell repertoires in COVID-19. The assay was immunoSEQ multiplex PCR, and TCRdb's table has in-frame clones only and misses some. The sample holds tens of thousands of clones, 88% seen once. The sample was peripheral blood. These receptors came from a woman older than 75 with acute or convalescent COVID-19. Each CDR3 is given with its conserved first and last residue. Fields, in order: D gene, J gene, clone size, V gene, CDR3 protein, CDR3 DNA. The D gene is left open where the match is weak. A clone size is listed for some rows: how often the clone was seen (once, few, many), or a class if it is expanded.

TRBD1 TRBJ2-5 NA TRBV19 CASSIGGTAQETQYF TGTGCCAGTAGTATAGGAGGGACAGCCCAAGAGACCCAGTACTTC
TRBD2 TRBJ2-4 NA TRBV19 CASTRGGGVRDKNIQYF TGTGCCAGTACTCGTGGGGGGGGAGTGAGGGACAAAAACATTCAGTACTTC
TRBD2 TRBJ2-2 once TRBV7-3 CASSPSGTSSTGELFF TGTGCCAGCAGCCCCTCTGGGACTAGCAGTACCGGGGAGCTGTTTTTT
TRBD1 TRBJ2-7 NA TRBV15 CATSGTGRGGEQYF TGTGCCACCAGCGGGACAGGGCGGGGTGGGGAGCAGTACTTC
TRBD2 TRBJ2-2 NA TRBV9 CASAWRGGNTGELFF TGTGCCTCCGCGTGGCGGGGGGGCAACACCGGGGAGCTGTTTTTT
NA TRBJ1-5 NA TRBV6-1 CASSEDYSNQPQHF TGTGCCAGCAGTGAAGATTATAGCAATCAGCCCCAGCATTTT
TRBD2 TRBJ2-3 NA TRBV9 CASSSGLAGVSTDTQYF TGTGCCAGCAGCTCCGGACTAGCGGGGGTCTCCACAGATACGCAGTATTTT
NA TRBJ1-1 NA TRBV11-2 CASSLEAEAFF TGTGCCAGCAGCTTAGAGGCAGAAGCTTTCTTT
NA TRBJ1-3 NA TRBV18 CASSPLDTRTRSGNTIYF TGTGCCAGCTCACCACTAGACACCCGCACCCGCTCTGGAAACACCATATATTTT
NA TRBJ1-4 few TRBV18 CASSRDESGLFF TGTGCCAGCTCACGCGACGAATCGGGACTGTTTTTT
NA TRBJ1-1 NA TRBV27 CASRSGQANTEAFF TGTGCCAGCAGATCTGGGCAGGCGAACACTGAAGCTTTCTTT
NA TRBJ1-2 NA TRBV11-2 CASSLQTTGYTF TGTGCCAGCAGCCTACAGACTACTGGCTACACCTTC
NA TRBJ1-5 NA TRBV2 CASKSGVPNQPQHF TGTGCCAGCAAGTCAGGGGTTCCAAATCAGCCCCAGCATTTT
NA TRBJ1-5 NA TRBV21-1 CASSRRRGEGSNQPQHF TGTGCCAGCAGCCGGAGACGGGGTGAAGGTAGCAATCAGCCCCAGCATTTT
TRBD2 TRBJ2-7 NA TRBV19 CASSIWTSGSYEQYF TGTGCCAGTAGTATCTGGACTAGCGGGAGCTACGAGCAGTACTTC
NA TRBJ1-1 once TRBV15 CATSRDLVGSGAFF TGTGCCACCAGCAGAGATCTCGTGGGGTCGGGGGCTTTCTTT
NA TRBJ2-7 NA TRBV21-1 CASTLKVGKSSYEQYF TGTGCCAGCACCCTAAAGGTCGGGAAGAGCTCCTACGAGCAGTACTTC
NA TRBJ2-4 NA TRBV7-2 CASSLGIWQKQYF TGTGCCAGCAGCTTAGGAATCTGGCAAAAACAGTACTTC
TRBD1 TRBJ2-5 few TRBV7-7 CASSLGTAQETQYF TGTGCTAGCAGCTTAGGGACAGCCCAAGAGACCCAGTACTTC
TRBD1 TRBJ2-1 NA TRBV5-1 CASRMGTGYYNEQFF TGCGCCAGCAGGATGGGGACAGGTTACTACAATGAGCAGTTCTTC
NA TRBJ2-6 NA TRBV7-8 CASLVSGANVLTF TGTGCCAGCCTAGTGTCTGGGGCCAACGTCCTGACTTTC
TRBD2 TRBJ2-2 NA TRBV5-1 CASSPTSGYTGELFF TGCGCCAGCAGCCCGACTAGCGGTTACACCGGGGAGCTGTTTTTT
NA TRBJ2-1 NA TRBV3-1/TRBV3-2 CASNRGGNEQFF TGTGCCAGCAATCGCGGAGGGAATGAGCAGTTCTTC
TRBD1 TRBJ1-5 once TRBV18 CASSPTTGEVGQPQHF TGTGCCAGCTCACCTACGACAGGGGAGGTTGGTCAGCCCCAGCATTTT
NA TRBJ1-1 NA TRBV6-4 CASSLDQGATEAFF TGTGCCAGCAGCCTTGACCAGGGTGCCACTGAAGCTTTCTTT
NA TRBJ2-1 NA TRBV2 CASRRGVGVYNEQFF TGTGCCAGCAGGCGGGGAGTGGGTGTCTACAATGAGCAGTTCTTC
NA TRBJ1-4 NA TRBV15 CATSRGQGGTNEKLFF TGTGCCACCAGCAGAGGCCAGGGAGGAACTAATGAAAAACTGTTTTTT
NA TRBJ2-2 NA TRBV7-8 CASSLVPGMYTGELFF TGTGCCAGCAGCTTAGTCCCAGGGATGTACACCGGGGAGCTGTTTTTT
NA TRBJ1-1 NA TRBV18 CASSPRVNTEAFF TGTGCCAGCTCCCCCAGGGTAAACACTGAAGCTTTCTTT
NA TRBJ1-2 NA TRBV30 CAWTAGSDYGYTF TGTGCCTGGACCGCGGGATCCGACTATGGCTACACCTTC
NA TRBJ1-4 NA TRBV3-1/TRBV3-2 CASSQEGAVEKLFF TGTGCCAGCAGCCAAGAGGGGGCTGTTGAAAAACTGTTTTTT
NA TRBJ1-5 NA TRBV7-2 CASSLGGKQPQHF TGTGCCAGCAGCTTAGGAGGGAAACAGCCCCAGCATTTT
TRBD1 TRBJ1-2 NA TRBV7-2 CASSIRQGRADGYTF TGTGCCAGCAGCATAAGACAGGGGAGGGCCGACGGCTACACCTTC
NA TRBJ2-2 NA TRBV9 CASSVTGWSDTGELFF TGTGCCAGCAGCGTTACAGGGTGGTCCGACACCGGGGAGCTGTTTTTT
NA TRBJ1-2 NA TRBV19 CASSIKAGIGGYTF TGTGCCAGTAGTATCAAAGCAGGGATAGGAGGCTACACCTTC
TRBD2 TRBJ2-1 NA TRBV2 CASSVGGKNEQFF TGTGCCAGCAGTGTGGGGGGGAAAAATGAGCAGTTCTTC
NA TRBJ1-3 NA TRBV6-5 CATRDGSSGNTIYF TGTGCCACCCGGGACGGGAGCTCTGGAAACACCATATATTTT
TRBD1 TRBJ1-5 NA TRBV6-1 CASSESFYPGTGADQPQHF TGTGCCAGCAGTGAATCTTTCTATCCCGGGACAGGGGCGGATCAGCCCCAGCATTTT
TRBD2 TRBJ2-1 NA TRBV29-1 CSAPPLAGSNNEQFF TGCAGCGCCCCTCCCCTAGCGGGAAGCAACAATGAGCAGTTCTTC
NA TRBJ1-6 NA TRBV15 CATSSGGGSSPLHF TGTGCCACCAGCAGTGGGGGGGGGTCCTCACCCCTCCACTTT
NA TRBJ1-6 NA TRBV6-5 CASSRRGSPLHF TGTGCCAGCAGTAGGAGAGGGTCACCCCTCCACTTT
NA TRBJ2-7 NA TRBV15 CATSRVANYEQYF TGTGCCACCAGCAGAGTGGCCAACTACGAGCAGTACTTC
NA TRBJ2-7 NA TRBV27 CASSSSGGNPYEQYF TGTGCCAGCAGTTCCTCGGGGGGCAACCCCTACGAGCAGTACTTC
NA TRBJ1-1 NA TRBV2 CASSVIPGNTEAFF TGTGCCAGCAGTGTGATTCCAGGGAACACTGAAGCTTTCTTT
NA TRBJ2-7 once TRBV18 CASSPTGGGSYEQYF TGTGCCAGCTCACCAACCGGTGGGGGGTCCTACGAGCAGTACTTC
NA TRBJ1-1 NA TRBV2 CASSVLGAEAFF TGTGCCAGCAGCGTTTTAGGGGCTGAAGCTTTCTTT
NA TRBJ1-6 NA TRBV9 CASSVEAGYNSPLHF TGTGCCAGCAGCGTAGAGGCAGGGTATAATTCACCCCTCCACTTT
TRBD1 TRBJ1-3 NA TRBV5-1 CASSAQLTGSGGNTIYF TGCGCCAGCAGCGCTCAATTGACAGGGTCAGGTGGAAACACCATATATTTT
TRBD1 TRBJ2-7 NA TRBV5-1 CASSSGGQGAPYEQYF TGCGCCAGCAGCTCAGGGGGACAGGGGGCGCCCTACGAGCAGTACTTC
TRBD1 TRBJ1-6 few TRBV19 CASNLPGQGNSPLHF TGTGCCAGTAACCTTCCGGGACAGGGAAATTCACCCCTCCACTTT
NA TRBJ2-1 once TRBV27 CASSLLQGARGEFF TGTGCCAGCAGTTTACTACAGGGGGCGCGGGGGGAGTTCTTC
NA TRBJ1-6 NA TRBV19 CASSIKPENSPLHF TGTGCCAGTAGTATCAAGCCGGAGAATTCACCCCTCCACTTT
NA TRBJ2-7 NA TRBV7-8 CASRPRGNTEQYF TGTGCCAGCAGACCCAGGGGAAATACCGAGCAGTACTTC
TRBD2 TRBJ2-7 NA TRBV5-1 CASSPGGQGTYEQYF TGCGCCAGCAGCCCGGGAGGGCAGGGCACCTACGAGCAGTACTTC
NA TRBJ1-5 NA TRBV12-3/TRBV12-4 CASSLEEGGPQHF TGTGCCAGCAGTTTAGAGGAGGGTGGGCCCCAGCATTTT
NA TRBJ1-6 NA TRBV6-5 CASSSLNSPLHF TGTGCCAGCAGTTCCCTAAATTCACCCCTCCACTTT
NA TRBJ1-2 NA TRBV18 CASSPGEGYTF TGTGCCAGCTCACCCGGGGAGGGCTACACCTTC
TRBD2 TRBJ2-1 NA TRBV19 CASRLAGEGYEQFF TGTGCCAGCCGACTAGCGGGAGAGGGTTATGAGCAGTTCTTC
NA TRBJ2-3 NA TRBV9 CASSVAPGSITAADTQYF TGTGCCAGCAGCGTAGCCCCGGGCTCTATCACAGCGGCAGATACGCAGTATTTT
TRBD2 TRBJ2-3 NA TRBV7-2 CASSLAGGLSDTQYF TGTGCCAGCAGCTTAGCGGGAGGGCTGTCAGATACGCAGTATTTT